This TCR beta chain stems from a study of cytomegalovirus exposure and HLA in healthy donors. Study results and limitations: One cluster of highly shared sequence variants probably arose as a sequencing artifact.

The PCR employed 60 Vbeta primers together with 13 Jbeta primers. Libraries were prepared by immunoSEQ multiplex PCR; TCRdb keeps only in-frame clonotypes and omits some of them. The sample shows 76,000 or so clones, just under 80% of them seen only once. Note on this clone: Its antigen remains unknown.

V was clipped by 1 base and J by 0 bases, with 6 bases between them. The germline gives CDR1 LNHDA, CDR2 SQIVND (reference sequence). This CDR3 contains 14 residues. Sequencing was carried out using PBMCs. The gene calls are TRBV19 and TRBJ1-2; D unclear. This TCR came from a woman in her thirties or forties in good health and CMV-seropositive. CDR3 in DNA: TGTGCCAGTAGTATAGCCAGGTCTAACTATGGCTACACCTTC. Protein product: CASSIARSNYGYTF. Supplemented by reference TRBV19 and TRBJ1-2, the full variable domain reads DGGITQSPKYLFRKEGQNVTLSCEQNLNHDAMYWYRQDPGQGLRLIYYSQIVNDFQKGDIAEGYSVSREKKESFPLTVTSAQKNPTAFYLCASSIARSNYGYTFGSGTRLTVV.